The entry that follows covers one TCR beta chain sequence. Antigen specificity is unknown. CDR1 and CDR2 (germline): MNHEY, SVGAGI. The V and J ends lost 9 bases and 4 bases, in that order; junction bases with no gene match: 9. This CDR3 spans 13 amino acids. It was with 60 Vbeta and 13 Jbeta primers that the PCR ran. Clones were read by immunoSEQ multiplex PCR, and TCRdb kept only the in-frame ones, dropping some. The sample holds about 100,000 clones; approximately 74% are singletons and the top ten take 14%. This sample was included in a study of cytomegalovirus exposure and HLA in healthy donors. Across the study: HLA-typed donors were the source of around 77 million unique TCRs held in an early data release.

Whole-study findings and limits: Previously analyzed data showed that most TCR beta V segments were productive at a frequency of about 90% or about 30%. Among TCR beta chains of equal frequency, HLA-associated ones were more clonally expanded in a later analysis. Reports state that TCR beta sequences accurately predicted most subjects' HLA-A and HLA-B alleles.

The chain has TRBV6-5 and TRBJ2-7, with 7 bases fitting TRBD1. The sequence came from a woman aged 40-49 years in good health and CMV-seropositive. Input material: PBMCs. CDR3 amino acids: CASKVTGSYEQYF. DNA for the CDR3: TGTGCCAGTAAAGTGACAGGGTCTTACGAGCAGTACTTC.